This T cell receptor beta chain derives from a study of OX40 agonist ivuxolimab in advanced cancers. Study-wide background: Administration of intravenous ivuxolimab to patients occurred every 2 weeks at 0.01 to 10 mg/kg. Study-level results: In the 0.1 to 3.0 mg/kg range, CD4+ and CD8+ blood T cells had expanded clonally by week 6.

Profiling relied on immunoSEQ multiplex PCR, and the TCRdb table lists in-frame clones only, not all of them. Of 150,000 to 170,000 clones in the sample, roughly 92% were seen once. The CDR3 is made up of 17 amino acids. Trimming removed 0 bases at V and 7 bases at J, with 21 bases between. CDR1 and CDR2 from the germline V gene are SGHDN and FVKESK. About this clone: As yet, its antigen is unknown.

This chain uses TRBV14 with TRBJ1-2, with a tentative D call TRBD1 (6 bases). This receptor was obtained from an adult with an advanced solid tumor such as melanoma, head and neck, liver or kidney cancer. The specimen was CD4+ or CD8+ T cells sorted from blood, collected in a trial of the OX40 agonist ivuxolimab. The CDR3 loop is CASSQDQWRGRKIGYTF. The DNA for the CDR3 is TGTGCCAGCAGCCAAGATCAGTGGCGGGGGCGTAAGATTGGCTACACCTTC.